Below, 29 T cell receptor beta chains from the same sample are listed, as sequenced in a study of T cells in Graves' hyperthyroidism and ophthalmopathy. RNA transcripts provided the source from which TCR beta CDR3 regions were amplified. The HTBI primer set was used in a first-round RT-PCR of the TCR CDR3. TCRdb passed the multiplex PCR reads through MiXCR, listing each CDR3 protein once. Found here are approximately 520,000 distinct CDR3 sequences, about 24% of them singletons; the top ten hold about 11%. The sample was blood. Source of these receptors: a woman in her thirties with Graves' ophthalmopathy.

In its sample, this clonotype was seen a few times. The rearrangement links TRBV10-3 to TRBJ1-5; 10 bases agree with TRBD1. The CDR3 is 17 residues long. Germline-derived CDR1 and CDR2 are ENHRY and SYGVKD. V gave up 2 bases and J gave up 9 bases; unmatched junction bases: 13. In DNA form, the CDR3 reads TGTGCCATCAGTGAGAGGGCGGACAGGGGGGCCCTTAGGCCCCAGCATTTT. Translation gives CAISERADRGALRPQHF.

This clonotype was seen ten or more times. The rearrangement uses TRBV11-2 and TRBJ1-1, with D hard to call. This CDR3 comprises 14 residues. The V and J ends lost 4 bases and 2 bases respectively, with 11 bases between them. Per the germline V gene, CDR1 is SGHAT and CDR2 is FQNNGV. This chain's CDR3 is CASSSTPTNTEAFF. CDR3 sequence (DNA): TGTGCCAGCAGCTCGACACCGACAAACACTGAAGCTTTCTTT.

The V gene is TRBV30, the J gene TRBJ1-1; 10 nucleotides line up with TRBD1. Germline V gives CDR1 GTSNPN, CDR2 SVGIG (reference sequence). The CDR3 sequence is 14 residues long. Unmatched junction bases numbered 7, after V lost 2 bases and J lost 7 bases. Here the CDR3 reads CAWSRGTGVVEAFF. CDR3 in DNA: TGTGCCTGGAGTAGGGGGACAGGGGTAGTTGAAGCTTTCTTT. The whole variable domain, filled in from reference TRBV30 and TRBJ1-1, reads SQTIHQWPATLVQPVGSPLSLECTVEGTSNPNLYWYRQAAGRGLQLLFYSVGIGQISSEVPQNLSASRPQDRQFILSSKKLLLSDSGFYLCAWSRGTGVVEAFFGQGTRLTVV.

The chain uses TRBV6-1 and TRBJ2-5; 8 positions match TRBD1. Germline V gene sequence: CDR1 MNHNS, CDR2 SASEGT. V lost 3 bases, J lost 5 bases, and 5 bases stayed unmatched. The CDR3 totals 14 residues. The CDR3 loop reads CASSDRGRQETQYF. The CDR3 DNA sequence: TGTGCCAGCAGTGACAGGGGGCGGCAGGAGACCCAGTACTTC.

J is TRBJ1-2 and V is TRBV6-4; D gene uncertain. The germline V gene has CDR1 MRHNA and CDR2 SNTAGT. The V gene lost 4 bases and the J gene lost 5 bases, with 14 bases spanning the gap. The CDR3 is 14 residues long. The CDR3 DNA reads as TGTGCCAGCAGTGCAGAGATCCTTTCTTATGGCTACACCTTC. Its protein product is CASSAEILSYGYTF.

The rearrangement uses TRBV25-1 and TRBJ1-1, with a weak D call TRBD1 (5 bases). The CDR3 has 13 amino acids. V shed 3 bases and J shed 6 bases, with 11 bases lying between them. Per the germline V gene, CDR1 is MGHDK and CDR2 is SYGVNS. The CDR3 loop reads CASSDDGGAEAFF. The CDR3 nucleotides are TGTGCCAGCAGTGATGATGGGGGAGCTGAAGCTTTCTTT. The variable domain in full, completed from reference TRBV25-1 and TRBJ1-1, reads EADIYQTPRYLVIGTGKKITLECSQTMGHDKMYWYQQDPGMELHLIHYSYGVNSTEKGDLSSESTVSRIRTEHFPLTLESARPSHTSQYLCASSDDGGAEAFFGQGTRLTVV.

The chain employs TRBV6-5 and TRBJ2-7, with 8 bases fitting TRBD1. The CDR3 is 15 amino acids. V lost 0 bases, J lost 4 bases, and 5 bases stayed unmatched. Germline CDR1 and CDR2: MNHEY and SVGAGI. CDR3 residues: CASSYSHDRGYEQYF. The CDR3 nucleotides read TGTGCCAGCAGTTACTCCCACGACAGGGGATACGAGCAGTACTTC.

Turning to this clonotype: One end of the junction varies from germline; a read error may be responsible. The V call is TRBV7-9, the J call TRBJ2-7, with D tentatively TRBD1 (5 bases). There are 13 residues in the CDR3. CDR1 SEHNR and CDR2 FQNEAQ come from the germline V gene (reference sequence). CDR3 sequence: CASSSQGSYEHYF. The CDR3 nucleotides read TGTGCCAGCAGCTCTCAGGGTTCCTACGAGCATTACTTC.

The sample holds many counts of this clonotype. CDR3 sequence: CASSLDRLAEAFF. The CDR3 DNA sequence: TGTGCCAGCAGCTTAGACAGATTGGCTGAAGCTTTCTTT. This sequence joins TRBV7-9 and TRBJ1-1, with unresolved D. CDR1 SEHNR and CDR2 FQNEAQ come from the germline V gene (reference sequence). V lost 1 base, J lost 6 bases, and 9 bases lay in between. CDR3 length: 13 amino acids.

This clonotype was seen a few times. The V and J genes are TRBV20-1 and TRBJ1-2; no clear D. Trimming stripped 3 bases from V and 2 bases from J, with 10 bases between. The germline gives CDR1 DFQATT, CDR2 SNEGSKA (reference sequence). This CDR3 contains 13 residues. The DNA for the CDR3 is TGCAGTGCTAGTAACGACTTAAACTATGGCTACACCTTC. It translates to CSASNDLNYGYTF.

By proportion, this clonotype is medium-sized. The genes are TRBV24-1 and TRBJ1-5; 7 bases agree with TRBD1. Germline trimming cut 2 bases from V and 2 bases from J; bases unmatched to any gene: 2. The CDR3 is 15 amino acids. CDR1 is KGHDR, CDR2 SFDVKD, per germline. The CDR3 here is CATSDYGQGNQPQHF. The DNA of the CDR3 is TGTGCCACCAGTGATTACGGACAGGGCAATCAGCCCCAGCATTTT.

This clonotype was found many times. The junction does not match germline at one end; this may be a read error. This sequence joins TRBV29-1 and TRBJ2-2; TRBD1 agrees at 9 bases. The CDR3 has 13 residues. In germline, CDR1 is SQVTM, CDR2 ANQGSEA. The chain's CDR3 is CSVRDRETGELLF. DNA for the CDR3: TGCAGCGTTCGGGACAGGGAGACCGGGGAGCTGCTTTTT.

This clonotype has at least ten counts. The chain uses TRBV6-1 and TRBJ1-1; D is undetermined. Germline V gives CDR1 MNHNS, CDR2 SASEGT. The CDR3 has 14 residues. V was trimmed by 0 bases and J by 3 bases, leaving 8 bases between them. This chain's CDR3 is CASSEAGRHTEAFF. CDR3 DNA sequence: TGTGCCAGCAGTGAAGCGGGTAGGCACACTGAAGCTTTCTTT.

This clonotype appeared once. V usage is TRBV10-3 and J usage is TRBJ1-5; 7 bases line up with TRBD1. This CDR3 comprises 15 residues. Germline-derived CDR1 and CDR2 are ENHRY and SYGVKD. The V and J ends lost 6 bases and 0 bases, in that order; junction bases with no gene match: 5. The CDR3: CAIRGTDDSNQPQHF. CDR3 nucleotide sequence: TGTGCCATCAGGGGGACAGATGATAGCAATCAGCCCCAGCATTTT.

The chain links TRBV3-1 to TRBJ1-2; D gene uncertain. V was pared by 0 bases and J by 8 bases, with 10 bases between. Germline CDR1 LGHDT, CDR2 YNNKEL (reference sequence). This CDR3 region has 13 residues. CDR3 sequence (DNA): TGTGCCAGCAGCCAAGAAGGTAGCGGGGGCTACACCTTC. This codes for CASSQEGSGGYTF.

This clonotype was counted at least ten times. V usage is TRBV7-9 and J usage is TRBJ1-1; no clear D. V shed 0 bases and J shed 2 bases, with 7 bases lying between them. The length of the CDR3 is 14 residues. The germline CDR1 and CDR2 sequences are SEHNR and FQNEAQ (reference sequence). The CDR3, as DNA: TGTGCCAGCAGCTTAGCGTGGGCAAACACTGAAGCTTTCTTT. Translated, it gives CASSLAWANTEAFF. Together with reference TRBV7-9 and TRBJ1-1, the CDR3 gives the full variable domain: DTGVSQNPRHKITKRGQNVTFRCDPISEHNRLYWYRQTLGQGPEFLTYFQNEAQLEKSRLLSDRFSAERPKGSFSTLEIQRTEQGDSAMYLCASSLAWANTEAFFGQGTRLTVV.

As to this clonotype: A much larger clonotype is one base distant, so this may be a read error. The rearrangement joins TRBV5-1 to TRBJ2-2, with D possibly TRBD2 on 5 matching bases. This CDR3 contains 15 residues. Per germline, CDR1 SGHRS and CDR2 YFSETQ. The CDR3 region is CASSLLPGTTGELCF. For the CDR3, the DNA is TGCGCCAGCAGCTTGTTGCCAGGAACCACCGGGGAGCTGTGTTTT.

The gene calls are TRBV30 and TRBJ2-1; D gene uncertain. There are 10 residues in the CDR3. V lost 0 bases, J lost 10 bases, and 4 bases lay in between. Germline loops: CDR1 GTSNPN, CDR2 SVGIG (reference sequence). CDR3 in DNA: TGTGCCTGGAGTGTAGTCGAGCAGTTCTTC. The encoded protein is CAWSVVEQFF.

This clonotype was counted ten times or more. This chain connects TRBV6-2 or TRBV6-3 to TRBJ1-1; D perhaps matches TRBD1 (5 bases). Per germline, CDR1 MNHEY and CDR2 SVGEGT. The length of the CDR3 is 14 residues. Between the trimmed V and J ends, which lost 2 bases and 5 bases, there was a span of 12 bases. CDR3 protein: CASSYGRGGTEAFF. The DNA for the CDR3 is TGTGCCAGCAGTTACGGTCGTGGGGGGACTGAAGCTTTCTTT.

This clonotype was detected ten times or more. The J gene is TRBJ1-5, the V gene TRBV24-1; D perhaps matches TRBD1 (5 bases). CDR1 and CDR2 (germline): KGHDR, SFDVKD. Trimming stripped 5 bases from V and 0 bases from J, with 7 bases between. The CDR3 consists of 14 residues. In DNA form, the CDR3 reads TGTGCCACCAGTGGGGACCATAGCAATCAGCCCCAGCATTTT. This gives the protein CATSGDHSNQPQHF.

The table lists this clonotype with many counts. This chain joins TRBV18 and TRBJ1-2; unclear D gene. Trimming removed 4 bases at V and 5 bases at J, with 20 bases between. The germline gives CDR1 KGHSH, CDR2 LQKENI. The CDR3 covers 16 residues. The CDR3 here is CASSQFLPRPEYGYTF. CDR3 bases: TGTGCCAGCTCACAGTTCTTGCCGCGGCCAGAATATGGCTACACCTTC.

This clonotype has at least ten counts. J is TRBJ1-2 and V is TRBV6-5; TRBD1 aligns across 9 bases. CDR1 MNHEY and CDR2 SVGAGI come from the germline V gene. V lost 2 bases and J lost 2; bases outside the gene matches: 6. CDR3 length: 16 amino acids. Written as DNA, the CDR3 is TGTGCCAGCAGTTACCAAAAGGGACAGGGAAACTATGGCTACACCTTC. Residues: CASSYQKGQGNYGYTF.

The chain is built from TRBV6-4 and TRBJ2-2, with 12 bases lining up with TRBD2. This CDR3 contains 17 residues. The germline V gene encodes CDR1 MRHNA and CDR2 SNTAGT. V shed 4 bases, J shed 3 bases, and the junction held 6 bases outside the gene matches. The CDR3 region has the DNA TGTGCCAGCAGTGCTCATCCTAGCGGGGGGGACACCGGGGAGCTGTTTTTT. It codes for CASSAHPSGGDTGELFF.

This clonotype was seen many times. This rearrangement joins TRBV4-3 to TRBJ1-1, with D maybe TRBD1 (5 bases). The CDR3 length is 15 residues. V was clipped by 2 bases and J by 2 bases, with 12 bases between them. Per the germline V gene, CDR1 is LGHNA and CDR2 is YSLEER. The CDR3 nucleotides read TGCGCCAGCAGCCAAAGTGGGGCGCGAAACACTGAAGCTTTCTTT. Its protein product is CASSQSGARNTEAFF.

This clonotype has a count of ten or more. This rearrangement joins TRBV30 to TRBJ1-2; TRBD1 matches 8 bases. With V trimmed by 3 bases and J by 8 bases, 11 bases remained unmatched. Germline CDR1 and CDR2: GTSNPN and SVGIG (reference sequence). The CDR3 is 14 amino acids. The DNA for the CDR3 is TGTGCCTGGAGGGGACCGGACAGGGTAGGAGGCTACACCTTC. This codes for CAWRGPDRVGGYTF.

This clonotype was counted many times. The chain employs TRBV18 and TRBJ1-1; D ambiguous. Germline CDR1 is KGHSH and CDR2 is LQKENI. The CDR3 sequence is 13 residues long. V lost 8 bases, J lost 0 bases, and 10 bases lay in between. The CDR3 is CASSPGVNTEAFF. The CDR3 DNA sequence: TGTGCCAGCAGTCCTGGGGTGAACACTGAAGCTTTCTTT.

The CDR3 reads CASSHPSPGGRMNTEAFF. The CDR3 DNA sequence: TGCGCCAGCAGCCATCCTTCGCCGGGAGGGAGAATGAACACTGAAGCTTTCTTT. The chain carries TRBV4-1 and TRBJ1-1, with D uncertain. The CDR3 runs 18 residues. The germline gives CDR1 MGHRA, CDR2 YSYEKL. Trimming left V 3 bases short and J 0 bases short, with 20 bases between.

Ten or more counts support this clonotype. The V and J genes are TRBV10-3 and TRBJ1-1, with D perhaps matching TRBD1 (5 bases). The CDR3 sequence is 12 residues long. The V and J ends lost 6 bases and 4 bases respectively, with 9 bases between them. The germline V gene has CDR1 ENHRY and CDR2 SYGVKD. CDR3 sequence: CAIRTEATEAFF. CDR3 nucleotides: TGTGCCATCAGGACAGAAGCCACTGAAGCTTTCTTT.

As to this clonotype: One end of the junction does not line up with germline, which may come from a read error. CDR3 sequence (DNA): TGTGCCAGCAGCCTTCAAGAGACCAAGTACTTC. As protein: CASSLQETKYF. The chain combines TRBV3-1 with TRBJ2-5; unclear D gene. CDR3 length: 11 amino acids. Per the germline V gene, CDR1 is LGHDT and CDR2 is YNNKEL (reference sequence).